The rows below give T cell receptor beta chains drawn from one sample of a study of blood T cell repertoires in COVID-19. The protocol was immunoSEQ multiplex PCR, while the TCRdb copy is restricted to in-frame clones and leaves out a portion. The sample lists some 160,000 clones; about 83% were seen once. Sample: peripheral blood. These receptors were collected from a woman older than 75 with acute or convalescent COVID-19. Both conserved end residues are part of each CDR3. A D gene is named only where the DNA matches it firmly. Some rows have no size entry. The others give once, few or many, or a class for an expanded clone.

j_gene	abundance	d_gene	v_gene	CDR3nt	CDR3aa
TRBJ1-2	once	TRBD1	TRBV7-9	TGTGCCAGCACCTCGACACGGCCGGGACAGGGAGACTATGGCTACACCTTC	CASTSTRPGQGDYGYTF
TRBJ1-5	once	.	TRBV12-5	TGTGCTAGTGACAGAGCAAGCAATCAGCCCCAGCATTTT	CASDRASNQPQHF
TRBJ1-4	.	.	TRBV4-1	TGCGCCAGCAGCCAAGATTTCGGAGTGGCTAATGAAAAACTGTTTTTT	CASSQDFGVANEKLFF
TRBJ2-2	.	.	TRBV28	TGTGCCAGCACAGGGCCGGGACAGAACACCGGGGAGCTGTTTTTT	CASTGPGQNTGELFF
TRBJ2-5	.	TRBD1	TRBV5-4	TGTGCCAGCAGCCGGGACAGGGACAGACAAGAGACCCAGTACTTC	CASSRDRDRQETQYF
TRBJ1-5	.	.	TRBV11-2	TGTGCCAGCAGCTTAGCAGATAGCAATCAGCCCCAGCATTTT	CASSLADSNQPQHF
TRBJ1-4	.	.	TRBV6-5	TGTGCCAGCAGTCCTGAGGGGGGGTACGAAAAACTGTTTTTT	CASSPEGGYEKLFF
TRBJ2-3	.	.	TRBV6-2/TRBV6-3	TGTGCCAGCAGCCAACAGGGCACAGATACGCAGTATTTT	CASSQQGTDTQYF
TRBJ1-3	.	.	TRBV7-8	TGTGCCAGCAGCCCCTCGGGTCAGGGGGGAAACACCATATATTTT	CASSPSGQGGNTIYF
TRBJ2-7	.	TRBD2	TRBV7-9	TGTGCCAGCAGCTTAGCGTCGACTAGCGGGAACGAGCAGTACTTC	CASSLASTSGNEQYF
TRBJ1-5	.	.	TRBV3-1/TRBV3-2	TGTGCCAGCAGCCAAGCTGTAGTTGATCAGCCCCAGCATTTT	CASSQAVVDQPQHF
TRBJ1-1	few	TRBD1	TRBV5-5	TGTGCCAGCAGATCTGCAGGGGGCAGGAACACTGAAGCTTTCTTT	CASRSAGGRNTEAFF
TRBJ1-1	.	.	TRBV28	TGTGCCAGCAGTCCGGGAGGGGGTTTCGGAGCTTTCTTT	CASSPGGGFGAFF
TRBJ1-3	.	TRBD1	TRBV7-2	TGTGCCAGCAGCCAAGGGACAGGGGGCAGCACTGGAAACACCATATATTTT	CASSQGTGGSTGNTIYF
TRBJ1-4	.	TRBD1	TRBV28	TGTGCCAGCAGTAGATCGGGACAGGGGTCCGAAAAACTGTTTTTT	CASSRSGQGSEKLFF
TRBJ1-5	.	.	TRBV19	TGTGCCAGTAACGACAGGCAGTATCAGCCCCAGCATTTT	CASNDRQYQPQHF
TRBJ2-7	.	TRBD2	TRBV11-2	TGTGCCAGCAGCTCACTAGCGGCGATACCTATCGAGCAGTACTTC	CASSSLAAIPIEQYF
TRBJ2-1	.	TRBD2	TRBV28	TGTGCCAGCAGGGGGGGACTAGCGGGAGCGGATGAGCAGTTCTTC	CASRGGLAGADEQFF
TRBJ2-7	.	.	TRBV5-4	TGTGCCAGCAGCTCGGGAGTTTCAACCACGCAGTACTTC	CASSSGVSTTQYF
TRBJ2-7	.	TRBD2	TRBV19	TGTGCCAGTAGTATAGGCGGGGGGCCCTACGAGCAGTACTTC	CASSIGGGPYEQYF
TRBJ2-7	once	.	TRBV7-9	TGTGCCAGCAGTCCCCCGCGGGGGCCCTACGAGCAGTACTTC	CASSPPRGPYEQYF
TRBJ2-1	.	.	TRBV7-8	TGTGCCAGCAGCAGAGAGCACAATGAGCAGTTCTTC	CASSREHNEQFF
TRBJ1-1	.	.	TRBV6-5	TGTGCCAGCAGTTACGATAGGACACGTCGTCCTGAAGCTTTCTTT	CASSYDRTRRPEAFF
TRBJ1-2	.	TRBD1	TRBV4-1	TGCGCCAGCACCATCTTTGGGGGCAGGGGGTATGGCTACACCTTC	CASTIFGGRGYGYTF
TRBJ1-1	.	.	TRBV28	TGTGCCAGCAGTCCCCCGACCCAGGTGGGAGGTACTGAAGCTTTCTTT	CASSPPTQVGGTEAFF
TRBJ1-5	.	.	TRBV6-5	TGTGCCAGCAGTCTCGACAGGTCTCAGCCCCAGCATTTT	CASSLDRSQPQHF
TRBJ1-2	.	TRBD1	TRBV7-2	TGTGCCAGCACCCGCCGGGACAGGGGGCTTTATGGCTACACCTTC	CASTRRDRGLYGYTF
TRBJ2-3	.	.	TRBV3-1/TRBV3-2	TGTGCCAGCAGCCAAGGGGGGGTCGATACGCAGTATTTT	CASSQGGVDTQYF
TRBJ2-3	.	.	TRBV6-4	TGTGCCAGCAGTGAAAGCTCCGGGACAGATACGCAGTATTTT	CASSESSGTDTQYF
TRBJ2-5	few	TRBD1	TRBV30	TGTGCCTGGGAAAGGACAGGGTTACAAGAGACCCAGTACTTC	CAWERTGLQETQYF
TRBJ1-1	.	.	TRBV7-2	TGTGCCAGCAGCGTACAGGGCCGGAACACTGAAGCTTTCTTT	CASSVQGRNTEAFF
TRBJ1-2	once	TRBD1	TRBV6-6	TGTGCCAGCACCTACTCCGGGACAGTCTCAGGTGGCTACACCTTC	CASTYSGTVSGGYTF
TRBJ1-2	.	TRBD1	TRBV30	TGTGCCGGGATACCGGGACAGCAAAGAGGAGGCTACACCTTC	CAGIPGQQRGGYTF
TRBJ2-2	.	TRBD1	TRBV7-2	TGTGCCAGCAGCCCCCAGGGACAGGGTAACACCGGGGAGCTGTTTTTT	CASSPQGQGNTGELFF
TRBJ1-6	.	.	TRBV16	TGTGCCAGCAGCCAACCGGGACTTGCACCCCTCCACTTT	CASSQPGLAPLHF
TRBJ2-1	.	TRBD2	TRBV3-1/TRBV3-2	TGTGCCAGCAGCCGCGGGACTAGCGCTTTCGATGAGCAGTTCTTC	CASSRGTSAFDEQFF
TRBJ2-7	.	TRBD1	TRBV6-5	TGTGCCAGCAGGTTGGGACAGGGGAGCCTCTACGAGCAGTACTTC	CASRLGQGSLYEQYF
TRBJ1-2	.	.	TRBV28	TGTGCCAGCACTTCCGGTGCGACGCATGGGCAATCTAACTATGGCTACACCTTC	CASTSGATHGQSNYGYTF
TRBJ1-6	.	.	TRBV3-1/TRBV3-2	TGTGCCAGCAGCCAAGGAGCAGGGGTTCGTTCACCCCTCCACTTT	CASSQGAGVRSPLHF
TRBJ2-5	.	.	TRBV5-1	TGCGCCAGCAGCTCAAACCTCGCAGGGCCCCAGTACTTC	CASSSNLAGPQYF
TRBJ2-7	few	.	TRBV5-6	TGTGCCAGCAGCGAGAGCTCCTACGAGCAGTACTTC	CASSESSYEQYF
TRBJ1-2	few	.	TRBV5-1	TGCGCCAGCAGCCCTGACGGGGGTAGCTATGGCTACACCTTC	CASSPDGGSYGYTF
TRBJ1-2	.	TRBD1	TRBV5-6	TGTGCCAGCAGCTTTACCCGACAGGGAGATGGCTACACCTTC	CASSFTRQGDGYTF
TRBJ2-1	.	.	TRBV5-1	TGCGCCAGCAGCTTGGCCGGTTTCAATGAGCAGTTCTTC	CASSLAGFNEQFF
TRBJ1-5	.	.	TRBV6-6	TGTGCCACCTCCGAGGAGGGGAAGCCCCAGCATTTT	CATSEEGKPQHF
TRBJ1-2	.	TRBD1	TRBV4-2	TGTGCCAGCAGCCAAGGGACAGGGGAGAACTATGGCTACACCTTC	CASSQGTGENYGYTF